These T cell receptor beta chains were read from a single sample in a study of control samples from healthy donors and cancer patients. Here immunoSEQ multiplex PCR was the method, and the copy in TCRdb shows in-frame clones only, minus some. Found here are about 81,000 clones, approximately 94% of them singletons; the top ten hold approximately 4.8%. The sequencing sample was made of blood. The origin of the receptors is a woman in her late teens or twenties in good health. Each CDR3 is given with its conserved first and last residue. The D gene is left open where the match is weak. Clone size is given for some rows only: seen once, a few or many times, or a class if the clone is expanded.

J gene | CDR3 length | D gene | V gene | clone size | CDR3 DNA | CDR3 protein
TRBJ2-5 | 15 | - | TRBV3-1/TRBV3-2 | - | TGTGCCAGCAGCCAAGATGGACTGTACCAAGAGACCCAGTACTTC | CASSQDGLYQETQYF
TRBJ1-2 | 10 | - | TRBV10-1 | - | TGCGCCAGCGGGGACAAGGGGCTCACCTTC | CASGDKGLTF
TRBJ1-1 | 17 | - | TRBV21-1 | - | TGTGCCAGCACCCAAGCGTGGGACAGGGGGCTTCGCGCTGAAGCTTTCTTT | CASTQAWDRGLRAEAFF
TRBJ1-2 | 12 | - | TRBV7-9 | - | TGTGCCAGCAGCTTAGGGCTGACAGTTTACACCTTC | CASSLGLTVYTF
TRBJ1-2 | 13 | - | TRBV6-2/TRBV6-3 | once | TGTGCCAGCAGTTGGGACAAGAACTATGGCTACACCTTC | CASSWDKNYGYTF
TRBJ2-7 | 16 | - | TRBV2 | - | TGTGCCAGCAGCCCCCAAGTCCTAAGGGCCCCCTACGAGCAGTACTTC | CASSPQVLRAPYEQYF
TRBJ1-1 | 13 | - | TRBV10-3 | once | TGTGCCATAAGTGGGACGGGGCATACTGAAGCTTTCTTT | CAISGTGHTEAFF
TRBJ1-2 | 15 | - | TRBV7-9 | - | TGTGCCAGCAGCTTACTTTCACCTGTAAACTATGGCTACACCTTC | CASSLLSPVNYGYTF
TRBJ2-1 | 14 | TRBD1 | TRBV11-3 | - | TGTGCCAGCAGCCTTCGACAGGGTAAGAATGAGCAGTTCTTC | CASSLRQGKNEQFF
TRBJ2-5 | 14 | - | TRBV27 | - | TGTGCCAGCAGCTTAGGTAGTTTCCAAGAGACCCAGTACTTC | CASSLGSFQETQYF